These T cell receptor beta chains were read from a single sample in a study of regulatory T cells in long-lasting Graves disease. In TCRdb, the multiplex PCR reads were re-called with MiXCR into one record per CDR3 protein. The sample contains 390,000 or so distinct CDR3 sequences, over 9.5% of which appear only once. In addition, the sample was reused for a study of T cells in Graves' hyperthyroidism and ophthalmopathy.

Specimen: peripheral blood mononuclear cells (PBMCs), collected at new diagnosis, from a patient treated with antithyroid drugs. These receptors came from a woman aged 18-30 years with Graves disease. Each CDR3 is given with its conserved first and last residue. Each record gives: J gene, clone size, V gene, D gene, CDR3 protein, CDR3 DNA. The D gene is left open where the match is weak. A row's size may be missing; if present it is once, few, many or a size class.

J: TRBJ1-5; size: .; V: TRBV2; D: .; CDR3: CASSYSPPGGQRQPRHF; DNA: TGTGCCAGCAGTTACTCTCCCCCCGGGGGGCAAAGACAGCCCCGGCATTTT
J: TRBJ2-5; size: many; V: TRBV28; D: .; CDR3: CASSSGGPGETQYF; DNA: TGTGCCAGCAGTTCCGGGGGCCCAGGGGAGACCCAGTACTTC
J: TRBJ1-4; size: many; V: TRBV10-3; D: .; CDR3: CAISEGALTNEKLFF; DNA: TGTGCCATCAGTGAGGGGGCGCTTACTAATGAAAAACTGTTTTTT
J: TRBJ2-7; size: many; V: TRBV11-1; D: .; CDR3: CASSSRRREQYF; DNA: TGTGCCAGCAGCTCCAGACGGCGCGAGCAGTACTTC
J: TRBJ2-3; size: many; V: TRBV30; D: .; CDR3: CAWSRGGEDTQYF; DNA: TGTGCCTGGAGTAGGGGGGGGGAAGATACGCAGTATTTT
J: TRBJ1-3; size: many; V: TRBV7-2; D: .; CDR3: CASGLFPPSGNTIYF; DNA: TGTGCCAGCGGATTATTCCCCCCCTCTGGAAACACCATATATTTT
J: TRBJ2-7; size: many; V: TRBV12-3/TRBV12-4; D: .; CDR3: CASSPQRLWNTYVEQYF; DNA: TGTGCCAGCAGTCCCCAACGACTCTGGAATACCTACGTAGAGCAGTACTTC
J: TRBJ1-1; size: few; V: TRBV7-3; D: .; CDR3: CASSLTRDAGTEAFF; DNA: TGTGCCAGCAGCTTAACTCGGGACGCCGGAACTGAAGCTTTCTTT
J: TRBJ1-4; size: many; V: TRBV20-1; D: .; CDR3: CSVVRGGREKLFF; DNA: TGCAGTGTCGTCCGGGGAGGACGTGAAAAACTGTTTTTT
J: TRBJ1-1; size: few; V: TRBV4-3; D: .; CDR3: CASSQGRPTRGLTEAFF; DNA: TGCGCCAGCAGCCAGGGGAGGCCCACCAGGGGTCTCACTGAAGCTTTCTTT
J: TRBJ2-5; size: many; V: TRBV7-8; D: .; CDR3: CASSLRIRETQYF; DNA: TGTGCCAGCAGCTTAAGGATAAGGGAGACCCAGTACTTC
J: TRBJ2-7; size: many; V: TRBV15; D: TRBD2; CDR3: CATSGITGTSGSMDWDEQYF; DNA: TGTGCCACCAGCGGAATCACCGGGACTAGCGGGAGTATGGATTGGGACGAGCAGTACTTC
J: TRBJ2-3; size: .; V: TRBV29-1; D: .; CDR3: CSERSGFGTQYF; DNA: TGCAGCGAACGGAGCGGGTTTGGTACGCAGTATTTT
J: TRBJ2-1; size: .; V: TRBV6-2/TRBV6-3; D: .; CDR3: CASSEQDEQFF; DNA: TGTGCCAGCAGTGAACAGGATGAGCAGTTCTTC
J: TRBJ2-7; size: .; V: TRBV5-1; D: .; CDR3: CASSLDSGQSYEQYF; DNA: TGCGCCAGCAGCTTGGATAGCGGACAATCCTACGAGCAGTACTTC
J: TRBJ2-2; size: many; V: TRBV12-5; D: .; CDR3: CASGFSGSGELFF; DNA: TGTGCTAGTGGTTTCTCGGGATCCGGGGAGCTGTTTTTT
J: TRBJ1-2; size: .; V: TRBV9; D: .; CDR3: CASSWTPNYGYTF; DNA: TGTGCCAGCAGTTGGACACCAAACTATGGCTACACCTTC
J: TRBJ1-1; size: .; V: TRBV7-2; D: TRBD1; CDR3: CASSLEPTGGLKEAFF; DNA: TGTGCCAGCAGCTTAGAGCCGACAGGGGGCCTGAAAGAAGCTTTCTTT
J: TRBJ2-2; size: many; V: TRBV20-1; D: .; CDR3: CSAVRGAPYTGELFF; DNA: TGCAGTGCTGTTCGTGGGGCTCCATATACCGGGGAGCTGTTTTTT
J: TRBJ2-7; size: many; V: TRBV20-1; D: TRBD2; CDR3: CSATKREVKQYF; DNA: TGCAGTGCTACAAAGCGGGAGGTGAAGCAGTACTTC
J: TRBJ1-2; size: .; V: TRBV28; D: TRBD1; CDR3: CASSFDPDRGGYTF; DNA: TGTGCCAGCAGTTTCGATCCCGACAGGGGTGGCTACACCTTC
J: TRBJ2-7; size: many; V: TRBV28; D: .; CDR3: CASSPGGPWEQYF; DNA: TGTGCCAGCAGTCCCGGGGGTCCCTGGGAGCAGTACTTC
J: TRBJ2-3; size: many; V: TRBV27; D: .; CDR3: CASSPTYRSGDTQYF; DNA: TGTGCCAGCAGTCCGACCTATCGCTCCGGGGATACGCAGTATTTT
J: TRBJ2-1; size: many; V: TRBV6-5; D: .; CDR3: CASSYSADRFTVEQFF; DNA: TGTGCCAGCAGTTACTCTGCAGACCGGTTTACGGTTGAGCAGTTCTTC
J: TRBJ1-1; size: many; V: TRBV7-9; D: .; CDR3: CASSPGVGLNTEAFF; DNA: TGTGCCAGCAGCCCAGGGGTGGGGTTGAACACTGAAGCTTTCTTT
J: TRBJ1-1; size: many; V: TRBV28; D: TRBD1; CDR3: CASSSPGTANTEAFF; DNA: TGTGCCAGCAGTTCCCCCGGGACAGCGAACACTGAAGCTTTCTTT
J: TRBJ1-2; size: few; V: TRBV4-2; D: .; CDR3: CASSRERYRESYTF; DNA: TGTGCCAGCAGCCGCGAAAGGTACAGGGAGAGCTACACCTTC
J: TRBJ1-1; size: .; V: TRBV6-4; D: .; CDR3: CASSDAVTSAFF; DNA: TGTGCCAGCAGTGACGCGGTTACGAGTGCTTTCTTT
J: TRBJ1-3; size: few; V: TRBV19; D: .; CDR3: CASSRQISPGNTIYF; DNA: TGTGCCAGTAGCCGACAGATTTCCCCTGGAAACACCATATATTTT
J: TRBJ2-7; size: .; V: TRBV6-9; D: .; CDR3: CASSYGPGGEQYF; DNA: TGTGCCAGCAGTTACGGTCCCGGGGGCGAGCAGTACTTC
J: TRBJ2-7; size: many; V: TRBV12-3/TRBV12-4; D: TRBD2; CDR3: CASIKSGSSFYEQYF; DNA: TGTGCCAGCATTAAAAGCGGGAGTTCCTTTTACGAGCAGTACTTC
J: TRBJ1-5; size: few; V: TRBV14; D: .; CDR3: CASSPWEGPLHF; DNA: TGTGCCAGCAGCCCCTGGGAGGGCCCCCTGCATTTT
J: TRBJ1-1; size: many; V: TRBV7-3; D: .; CDR3: CASAQGMNTEAFF; DNA: TGTGCCTCCGCTCAAGGGATGAACACTGAAGCTTTCTTT
J: TRBJ2-3; size: many; V: TRBV27; D: TRBD1; CDR3: CASSSHRGTSTDTQYF; DNA: TGTGCCAGCAGTTCGCACAGGGGAACGAGCACAGATACGCAGTATTTT
J: TRBJ2-1; size: .; V: TRBV7-8; D: TRBD2; CDR3: CASSLPFASGSSSSYNEQFF; DNA: TGTGCCAGCAGCTTGCCTTTTGCTAGCGGGAGTAGTAGTTCCTACAATGAGCAGTTCTTC
J: TRBJ1-1; size: .; V: TRBV4-2; D: TRBD1; CDR3: CASSQAAGTVNTEAFF; DNA: TGTGCCAGCAGCCAAGCCGCAGGGACAGTGAACACTGAAGCTTTCTTT
J: TRBJ1-6; size: .; V: TRBV4-2; D: .; CDR3: CASSQASYNSPLHF; DNA: TGTGCCAGCAGCCAAGCCAGTTATAATTCACCCCTCCACTTT
J: TRBJ1-2; size: many; V: TRBV4-1; D: .; CDR3: CASSQVGLLSLHTF; DNA: TGCGCCAGCAGCCAAGTCGGCCTTCTGTCGTTGCACACCTTC
J: TRBJ2-3; size: .; V: TRBV7-2; D: TRBD2; CDR3: CACRLAGFTDTQYF; DNA: TGTGCCTGCCGACTAGCGGGGTTCACAGATACGCAGTATTTT
J: TRBJ1-3; size: many; V: TRBV2; D: .; CDR3: CASSERGLSGNTIYF; DNA: TGTGCCAGCAGTGAAAGGGGTCTCTCTGGAAACACCATATATTTT
J: TRBJ1-2; size: few; V: TRBV18; D: .; CDR3: CASSVRPAYGYTF; DNA: TGTGCCAGCTCAGTAAGGCCGGCATATGGCTACACCTTC
J: TRBJ1-2; size: many; V: TRBV5-1; D: .; CDR3: CASSLDQNYGYTF; DNA: TGCGCCAGCAGCTTGGACCAGAACTATGGCTACACCTTC
J: TRBJ2-5; size: many; V: TRBV10-1; D: .; CDR3: CASSETGRETQYF; DNA: TGCGCCAGCAGTGAGACTGGGCGAGAGACCCAGTACTTC
J: TRBJ2-5; size: many; V: TRBV20-1; D: TRBD2; CDR3: CSGTVAGVETQYF; DNA: TGCAGTGGCACGGTGGCGGGAGTAGAGACCCAGTACTTC
J: TRBJ2-1; size: many; V: TRBV5-1; D: TRBD2; CDR3: CASSPGGSGRTLGEQFF; DNA: TGCGCCAGCAGCCCCGGGGGTAGCGGGAGGACTCTTGGAGAGCAGTTCTTC
J: TRBJ1-1; size: many; V: TRBV12-3/TRBV12-4; D: TRBD1; CDR3: CASSLVPPDRGRTEAFF; DNA: TGTGCCAGCAGTTTAGTGCCTCCCGACAGGGGTAGGACTGAAGCTTTCTTT
J: TRBJ1-6; size: few; V: TRBV6-2/TRBV6-3; D: .; CDR3: CASGTGTTYNSPLHF; DNA: TGTGCCAGCGGAACAGGGACGACGTATAATTCACCCCTCCACTTT
J: TRBJ2-1; size: many; V: TRBV2; D: TRBD2; CDR3: CASSVGTRANEQFF; DNA: TGTGCCAGCAGTGTAGGGACTAGAGCCAATGAGCAGTTCTTC
J: TRBJ2-5; size: many; V: TRBV12-3/TRBV12-4; D: TRBD1; CDR3: CASSPGQAETQYF; DNA: TGTGCCAGCAGTCCCGGACAGGCCGAGACCCAGTACTTC
J: TRBJ1-4; size: many; V: TRBV5-5; D: .; CDR3: CASSSLGGAQEKLFF; DNA: TGTGCCAGCAGCTCCCTTGGGGGGGCACAAGAAAAACTGTTTTTT
J: TRBJ1-1; size: .; V: TRBV10-2; D: .; CDR3: CASSESGGTEAFF; DNA: TGCGCCAGCAGTGAGTCGGGGGGCACTGAAGCTTTCTTT
J: TRBJ2-2; size: many; V: TRBV20-1; D: TRBD2; CDR3: CSAREGGRANTGELFF; DNA: TGCAGTGCTAGAGAAGGCGGGAGGGCCAACACCGGGGAGCTGTTTTTT
J: TRBJ2-3; size: many; V: TRBV20-1; D: TRBD2; CDR3: CSARERGTSGRHTQYF; DNA: TGCAGTGCTAGAGAAAGAGGGACTAGCGGGAGGCATACGCAGTATTTT
J: TRBJ2-1; size: few; V: TRBV12-3/TRBV12-4; D: TRBD2; CDR3: CASSWRLAGVNEQFF; DNA: TGTGCCAGCAGTTGGCGACTAGCGGGGGTAAATGAGCAGTTCTTC
J: TRBJ2-1; size: many; V: TRBV6-9; D: .; CDR3: CASSYSGVSNEQFF; DNA: TGTGCCAGCAGTTACTCAGGGGTTTCCAATGAGCAGTTCTTC
J: TRBJ2-1; size: few; V: TRBV7-9; D: .; CDR3: CASSSRPQGSYNEQFF; DNA: TGTGCCAGCAGCTCCCGGCCCCAGGGCTCCTACAATGAGCAGTTCTTC
J: TRBJ2-1; size: many; V: TRBV11-3; D: .; CDR3: CASSLDWASSYNEQFF; DNA: TGTGCCAGCAGCTTAGACTGGGCGAGCTCCTACAATGAGCAGTTCTTC
J: TRBJ1-5; size: many; V: TRBV19; D: .; CDR3: CASSGEGRQPQHF; DNA: TGTGCCAGCTCAGGGGAAGGTAGGCAGCCCCAGCATTTT
J: TRBJ1-2; size: many; V: TRBV12-3/TRBV12-4; D: .; CDR3: CASSWVYDSDYGYTF; DNA: TGTGCCAGCTCGTGGGTATACGACAGCGATTATGGCTACACCTTC
J: TRBJ1-1; size: many; V: TRBV7-2; D: .; CDR3: CASSLMFAGHTEAFF; DNA: TGTGCCAGCAGCTTAATGTTCGCAGGGCACACTGAAGCTTTCTTT